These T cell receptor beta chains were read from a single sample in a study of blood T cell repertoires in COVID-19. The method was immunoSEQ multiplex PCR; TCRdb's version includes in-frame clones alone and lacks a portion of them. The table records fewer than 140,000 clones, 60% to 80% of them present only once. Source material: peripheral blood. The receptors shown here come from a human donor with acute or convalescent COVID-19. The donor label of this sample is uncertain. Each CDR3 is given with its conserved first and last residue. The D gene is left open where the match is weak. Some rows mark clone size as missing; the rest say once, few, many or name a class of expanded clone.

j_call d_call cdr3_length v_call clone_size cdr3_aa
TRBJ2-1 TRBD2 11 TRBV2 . CASLLAGEQFF
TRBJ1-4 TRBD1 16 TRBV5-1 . CASSASVGQGGEKLFF
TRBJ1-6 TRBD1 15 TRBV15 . CATSRDSGQYSPLHF
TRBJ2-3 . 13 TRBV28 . CASRLTRFDTQYF
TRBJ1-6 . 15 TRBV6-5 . CASTRGGGYNSPLHF
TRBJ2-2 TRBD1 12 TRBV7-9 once CASTQGPGELFF
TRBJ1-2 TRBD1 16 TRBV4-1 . CASSPGGQGANYGYTF
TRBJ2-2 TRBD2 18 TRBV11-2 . CASSLAAGAGIGTGELFF
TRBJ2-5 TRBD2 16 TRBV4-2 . CASSQEGTSSGETQYF
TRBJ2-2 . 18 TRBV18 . CASSPTSSGGANTGELFF
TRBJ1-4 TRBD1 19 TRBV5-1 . CASSFSGTGFTEFNEKLFF
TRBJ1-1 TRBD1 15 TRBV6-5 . CASSYPGTGNTEAFF
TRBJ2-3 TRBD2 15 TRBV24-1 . CATSDAAGGTDTQYF
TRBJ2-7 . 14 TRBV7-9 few CASSLAKSSYEQYF
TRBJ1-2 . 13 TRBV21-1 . CASSRPGCYGYTF
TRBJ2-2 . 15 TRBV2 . CASSEETSLIGELFF
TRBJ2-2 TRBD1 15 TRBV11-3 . CASSLTGGSTGELFF
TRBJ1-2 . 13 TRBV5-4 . CASSFEGGYGYTF
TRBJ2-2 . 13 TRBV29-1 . CSVGGPTSGELFF
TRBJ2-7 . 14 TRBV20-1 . CSASAGDTFYEQYF
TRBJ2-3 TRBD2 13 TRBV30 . CAWIPAGGHTQYF
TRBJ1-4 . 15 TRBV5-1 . CASSRRGGANEKLFF